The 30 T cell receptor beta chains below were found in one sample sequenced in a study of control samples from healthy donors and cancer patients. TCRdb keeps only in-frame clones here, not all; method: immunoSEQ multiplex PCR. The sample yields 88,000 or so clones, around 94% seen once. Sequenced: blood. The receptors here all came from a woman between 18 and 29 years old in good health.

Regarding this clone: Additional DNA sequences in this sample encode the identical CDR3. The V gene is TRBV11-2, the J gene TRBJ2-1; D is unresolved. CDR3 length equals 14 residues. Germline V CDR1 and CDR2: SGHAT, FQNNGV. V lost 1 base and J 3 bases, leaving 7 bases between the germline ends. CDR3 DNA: TGTGCCAGCAGCTTAGTTACAGACTACAATGAGCAGTTCTTC. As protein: CASSLVTDYNEQFF.

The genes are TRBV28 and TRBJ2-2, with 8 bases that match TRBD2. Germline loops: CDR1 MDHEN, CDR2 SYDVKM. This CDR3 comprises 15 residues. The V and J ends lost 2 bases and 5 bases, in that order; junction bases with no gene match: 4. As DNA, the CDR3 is TGTGCCAGCAGTTTAGCAGGGACTAGGACCGGGGAGCTGTTTTTT. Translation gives CASSLAGTRTGELFF.

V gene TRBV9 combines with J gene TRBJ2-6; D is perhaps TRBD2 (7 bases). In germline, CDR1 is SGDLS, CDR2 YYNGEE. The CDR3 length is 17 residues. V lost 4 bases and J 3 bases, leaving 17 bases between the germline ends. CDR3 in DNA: TGTGCCAGCAGCCGCAGGGGACTACTGGGTGGGGCCAACGTCCTGACTTTC. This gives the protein CASSRRGLLGGANVLTF.

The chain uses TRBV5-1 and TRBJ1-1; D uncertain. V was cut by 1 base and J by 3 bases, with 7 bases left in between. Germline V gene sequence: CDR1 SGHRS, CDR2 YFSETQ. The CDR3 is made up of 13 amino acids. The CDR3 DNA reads TGCGCCAGCAGCTTGTCGCGGTACACTGAAGCTTTCTTT. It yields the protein CASSLSRYTEAFF.

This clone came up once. CDR3 nucleotide sequence: TGTGCCAGCAGCCCAGGGACTAGCGGCTACTACGAGCAGTACTTC. The encoded protein is CASSPGTSGYYEQYF. This chain connects TRBV4-2 to TRBJ2-7; 11 nucleotides align to TRBD2. Losses at the gene ends were 4 bases for V and 3 bases for J; bases not matched to a gene: 5. From germline, CDR1 is LGHNA and CDR2 YNFKEQ. The CDR3 has 15 amino acids.

The CDR3 region is CSVYGHQNTEAFF. The DNA for the CDR3 is TGCAGCGTTTATGGGCACCAGAACACTGAAGCTTTCTTT. The gene calls are TRBV29-1 and TRBJ1-1; D is uncertain. The CDR3 contains 13 residues. CDR1 and CDR2 (germline): SQVTM, ANQGSEA. V lost 5 bases to trimming and J lost 1 base, with 11 bases between them.

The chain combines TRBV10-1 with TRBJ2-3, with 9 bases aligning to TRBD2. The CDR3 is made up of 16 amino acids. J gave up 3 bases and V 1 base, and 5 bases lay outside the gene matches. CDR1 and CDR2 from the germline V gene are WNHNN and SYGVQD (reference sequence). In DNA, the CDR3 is TGCGCCAGCAGTGAGTTGATCAGCGGGGGGACAGATACGCAGTATTTT. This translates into CASSELISGGTDTQYF.

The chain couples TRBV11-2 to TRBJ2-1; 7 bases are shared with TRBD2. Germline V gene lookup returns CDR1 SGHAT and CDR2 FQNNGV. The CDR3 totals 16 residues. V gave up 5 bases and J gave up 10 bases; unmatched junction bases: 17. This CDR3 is CASSPLKGRALGEQFF. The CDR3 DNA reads TGTGCCAGCAGCCCATTGAAGGGGAGGGCTTTGGGAGAGCAGTTCTTC.

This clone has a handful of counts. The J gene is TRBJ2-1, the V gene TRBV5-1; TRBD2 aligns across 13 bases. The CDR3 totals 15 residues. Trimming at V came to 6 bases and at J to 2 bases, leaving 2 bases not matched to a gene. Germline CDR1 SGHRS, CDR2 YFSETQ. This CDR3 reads CASTTSGGAYNEQFF. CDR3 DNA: TGCGCCAGCACCACTAGCGGGGGGGCCTACAATGAGCAGTTCTTC.

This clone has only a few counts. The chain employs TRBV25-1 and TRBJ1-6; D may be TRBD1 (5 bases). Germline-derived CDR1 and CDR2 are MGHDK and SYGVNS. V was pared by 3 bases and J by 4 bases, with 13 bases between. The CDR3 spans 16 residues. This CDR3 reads CASSDSNGGYNSPLHF. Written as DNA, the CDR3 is TGTGCCAGCAGTGATTCCAATGGGGGATATAATTCACCCCTCCACTTT.

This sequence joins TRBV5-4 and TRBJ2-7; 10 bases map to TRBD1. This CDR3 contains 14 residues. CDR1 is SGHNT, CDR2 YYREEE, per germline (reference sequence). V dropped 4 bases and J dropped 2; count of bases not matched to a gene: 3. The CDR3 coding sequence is TGTGCCAGCAGCCTCGGGACAGGGGCCTACGAGCAGTACTTC. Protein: CASSLGTGAYEQYF.

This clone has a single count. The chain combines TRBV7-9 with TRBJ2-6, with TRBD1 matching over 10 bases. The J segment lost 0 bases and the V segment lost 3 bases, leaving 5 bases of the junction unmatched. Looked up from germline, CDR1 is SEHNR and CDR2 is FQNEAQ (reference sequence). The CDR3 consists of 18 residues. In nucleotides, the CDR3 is TGTGCCAGCAGCTTTCGGACAGGGGGAAGCTCTGGGGCCAACGTCCTGACTTTC. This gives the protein CASSFRTGGSSGANVLTF.

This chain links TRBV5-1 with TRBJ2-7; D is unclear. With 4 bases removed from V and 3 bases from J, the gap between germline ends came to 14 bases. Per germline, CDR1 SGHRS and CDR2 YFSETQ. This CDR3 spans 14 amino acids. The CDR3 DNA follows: TGCGCCAGCAGCCCCGAAGTTGGGAACTACGAGCAGTACTTC. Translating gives CASSPEVGNYEQYF.

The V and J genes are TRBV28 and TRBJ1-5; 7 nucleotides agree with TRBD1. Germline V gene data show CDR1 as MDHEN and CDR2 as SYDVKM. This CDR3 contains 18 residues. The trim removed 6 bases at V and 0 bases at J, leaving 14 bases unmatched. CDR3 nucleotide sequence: TGTGCCAGCAGCCCGTCTCGCACAGGGGTCTATAGCAATCAGCCCCAGCATTTT. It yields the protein CASSPSRTGVYSNQPQHF.

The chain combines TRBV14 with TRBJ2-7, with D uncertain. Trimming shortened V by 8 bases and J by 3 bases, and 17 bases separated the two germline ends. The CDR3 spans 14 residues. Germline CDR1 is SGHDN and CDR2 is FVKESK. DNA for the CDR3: TGTGCCAGCGGGCCGGCACAACCCCTCTACGAGCAGTACTTC. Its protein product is CASGPAQPLYEQYF.

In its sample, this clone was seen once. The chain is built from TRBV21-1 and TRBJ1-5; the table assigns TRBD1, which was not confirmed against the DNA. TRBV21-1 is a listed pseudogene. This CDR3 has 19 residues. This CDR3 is CASSPGTGARRRANQPQHF. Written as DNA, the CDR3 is TGTGCCAGCAGCCCGGGGACAGGGGCTAGGAGGAGGGCCAATCAGCCCCAGCATTTT.

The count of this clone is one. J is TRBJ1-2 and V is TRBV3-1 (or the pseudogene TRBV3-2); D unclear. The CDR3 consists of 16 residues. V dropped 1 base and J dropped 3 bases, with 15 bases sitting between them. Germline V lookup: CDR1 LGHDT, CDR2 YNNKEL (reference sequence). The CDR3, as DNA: TGTGCCAGCAGCCAAGCCTTACCGAATTCCCACTATGGCTACACCTTC. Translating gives CASSQALPNSHYGYTF.

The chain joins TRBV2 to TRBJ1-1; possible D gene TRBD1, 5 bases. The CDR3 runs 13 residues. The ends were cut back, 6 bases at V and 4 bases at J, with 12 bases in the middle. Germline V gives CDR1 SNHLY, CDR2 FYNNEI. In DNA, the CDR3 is TGTGCCAGCAGAAAGACAGAAAGCACTGAAGCTTTCTTT. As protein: CASRKTESTEAFF.

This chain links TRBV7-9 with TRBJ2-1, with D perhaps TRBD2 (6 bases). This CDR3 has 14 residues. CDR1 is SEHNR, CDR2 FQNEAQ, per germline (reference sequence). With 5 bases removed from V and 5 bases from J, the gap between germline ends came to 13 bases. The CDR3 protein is CASSSRDWNNEQFF. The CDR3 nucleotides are TGTGCCAGCAGCAGCCGGGACTGGAACAATGAGCAGTTCTTC.

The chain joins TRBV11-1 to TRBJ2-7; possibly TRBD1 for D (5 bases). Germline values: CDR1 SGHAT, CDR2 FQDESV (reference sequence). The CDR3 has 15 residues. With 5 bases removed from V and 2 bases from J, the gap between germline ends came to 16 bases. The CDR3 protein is CASSQKTTVPYEQYF. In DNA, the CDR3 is TGTGCCAGCAGCCAGAAAACGACAGTCCCCTACGAGCAGTACTTC.

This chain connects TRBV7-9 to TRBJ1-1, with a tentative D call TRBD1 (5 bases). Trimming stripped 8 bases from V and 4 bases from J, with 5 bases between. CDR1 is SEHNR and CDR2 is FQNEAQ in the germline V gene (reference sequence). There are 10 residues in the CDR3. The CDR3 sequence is CASQGTEAFF. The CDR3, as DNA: TGTGCCAGCCAGGGCACTGAAGCTTTCTTT.

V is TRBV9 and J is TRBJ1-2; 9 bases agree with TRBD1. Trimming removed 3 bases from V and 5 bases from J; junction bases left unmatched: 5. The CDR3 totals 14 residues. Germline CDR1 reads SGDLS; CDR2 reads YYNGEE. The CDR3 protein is CASSATGGLYGYTF. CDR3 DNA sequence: TGTGCCAGCAGCGCCACAGGGGGCTTGTATGGCTACACCTTC.

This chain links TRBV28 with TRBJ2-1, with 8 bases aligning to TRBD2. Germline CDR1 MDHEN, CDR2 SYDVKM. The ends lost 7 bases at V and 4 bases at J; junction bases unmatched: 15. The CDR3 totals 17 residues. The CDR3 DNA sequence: TGTGCCAGCACCCCCTCGGTCGGGGGGGAGGGATACAATGAGCAGTTCTTC. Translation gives CASTPSVGGEGYNEQFF.

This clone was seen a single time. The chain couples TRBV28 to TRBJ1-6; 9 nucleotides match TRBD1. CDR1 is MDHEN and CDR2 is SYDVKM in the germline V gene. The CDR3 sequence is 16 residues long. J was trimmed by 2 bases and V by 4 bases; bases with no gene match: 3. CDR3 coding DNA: TGTGCCAGCAGTTCGAGGACAGGGGCCTATAATTCACCCCTCCACTTT. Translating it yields CASSSRTGAYNSPLHF.

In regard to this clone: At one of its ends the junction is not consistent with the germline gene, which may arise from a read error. This CDR3 is CAGSGRTTDTQYF. CDR3 sequence (DNA): TGTGCCGGCAGCGGGCGGACCACAGATACGCAGTATTTT. This chain uses TRBV2 with TRBJ2-3; possibly TRBD2 for D (6 bases). The CDR3 extends over 13 amino acids. CDR1 SNHLY and CDR2 FYNNEI come from the germline V gene. Based on the CDR3 plus reference TRBV2 and TRBJ2-3, the full variable domain is EPEVTQTPSHQVTQMGQEVILRCVPISNHLYFYWYRQILGQKVEFLVSFYNNEISEKSEIFDDQFSVERPDGSNFTLKIRSTKLEDSAMYFCAGSGRTTDTQYFGPGTRLTVL.

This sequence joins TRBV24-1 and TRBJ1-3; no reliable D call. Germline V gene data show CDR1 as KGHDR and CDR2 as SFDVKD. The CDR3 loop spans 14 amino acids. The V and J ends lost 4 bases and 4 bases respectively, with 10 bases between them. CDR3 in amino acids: CATSDRSGGNTIYF. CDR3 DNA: TGTGCCACCAGTGACAGGTCCGGAGGAAACACCATATATTTT.

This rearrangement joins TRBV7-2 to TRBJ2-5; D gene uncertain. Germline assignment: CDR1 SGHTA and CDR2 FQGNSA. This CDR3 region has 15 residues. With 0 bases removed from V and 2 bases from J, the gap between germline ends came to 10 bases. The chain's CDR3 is CASSLAGPKQETQYF. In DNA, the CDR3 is TGTGCCAGCAGCTTAGCTGGACCCAAACAAGAGACCCAGTACTTC.

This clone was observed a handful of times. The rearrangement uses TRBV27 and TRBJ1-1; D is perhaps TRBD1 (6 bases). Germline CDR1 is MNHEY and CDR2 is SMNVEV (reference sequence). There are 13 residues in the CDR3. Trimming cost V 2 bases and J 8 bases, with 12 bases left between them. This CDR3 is CASSLKQGQEAFF. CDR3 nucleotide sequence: TGTGCCAGCAGTTTAAAACAGGGTCAGGAAGCTTTCTTT.

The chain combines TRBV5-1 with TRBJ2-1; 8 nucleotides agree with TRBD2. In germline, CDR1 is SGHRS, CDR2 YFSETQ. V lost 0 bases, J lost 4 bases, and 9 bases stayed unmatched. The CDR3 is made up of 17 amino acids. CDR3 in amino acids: CASSLASGSGMYNEQFF. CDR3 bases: TGCGCCAGCAGCTTGGCCTCGGGTAGCGGGATGTACAATGAGCAGTTCTTC.

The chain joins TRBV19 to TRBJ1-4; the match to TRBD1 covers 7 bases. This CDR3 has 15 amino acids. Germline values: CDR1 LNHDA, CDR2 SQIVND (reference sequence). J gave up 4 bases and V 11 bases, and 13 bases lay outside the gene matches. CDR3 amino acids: CACANPGQNNEKLFF. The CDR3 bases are TGTGCCTGCGCTAATCCGGGACAGAATAATGAAAAACTGTTTTTT.